This TCR beta chain was identified during a study of cytomegalovirus exposure and HLA in healthy donors. The CDR3 consists of 15 residues. V shed 5 bases and J shed 0 bases, with 11 bases lying between them. The germline gives CDR1 MRHNA, CDR2 SNTAGT. Primers included in the PCR were 60 Vbeta and 13 Jbeta primers. TCRdb's copy holds only in-frame clones and misses some; the assay was immunoSEQ multiplex PCR. Of roughly 100,000 clones in the sample, under 85% were seen once. This receptor was obtained from a man aged 40-55 years in good health and CMV-seronegative. Material: PBMCs. The V and J genes are TRBV6-4 and TRBJ2-1; D may be TRBD1 (6 bases). Here the CDR3 DNA reads TGTGCCAGCAGTCTTGAGGACAGCTCCTACAATGAGCAGTTCTTC. Its protein product is CASSLEDSSYNEQFF.